A selection of T cell receptor beta chains follows, all from one sample in a study of T-cell memory formation after mild COVID-19. TCRdb used MiXCR to reprocess the 5' RACE reads, holding one entry per CDR3 protein. The table includes 470,000 or so distinct CDR3 sequences, around 18% detected once. The specimen sequenced was PBMCs or a T cell subset sorted from them (not recorded which). Source of these receptors: an adult woman who had mild COVID-19 (a few samples of this study predate the infection). Cell type and time point are not known. The CDR3 runs from the conserved cysteine through the conserved F or W. The D gene is left open where the match is weak. Clone size is not always given. Where it is, it says once, few, many or a class for expanded clones.

clone_size	d_call	v_call	j_call	cdr3_aa	cdr3_nt
few	TRBD2	TRBV7-9	TRBJ2-7	CASSSYTGTSGHEQYF	TGTGCCAGCAGCTCATACACCGGGACTAGCGGGCACGAGCAGTACTTC
few	NA	TRBV30	TRBJ1-3	CAWRVASGNTIYF	TGTGCCTGGAGGGTTGCCTCTGGAAACACCATATATTTT
few	TRBD1	TRBV7-3	TRBJ2-2	CASSGDRGFTGELFF	TGTGCCAGCAGCGGGGACAGGGGGTTCACCGGGGAGCTGTTTTTT
NA	NA	TRBV20-1	TRBJ2-1	CSARDQRNNEQFF	TGCAGTGCTAGAGATCAGCGCAACAATGAGCAGTTCTTC
NA	NA	TRBV27	TRBJ1-5	CASSLRIGNQPQHF	TGTGCCAGCAGTTTAAGGATCGGCAATCAGCCCCAGCATTTT
NA	TRBD2	TRBV7-2	TRBJ2-5	CASSLGISGGAQYF	TGTGCCAGCAGCTTAGGGATCAGCGGGGGGGCCCAGTACTTC
few	TRBD2	TRBV20-1	TRBJ2-1	CSARDRGLATPEQFF	TGCAGTGCTAGAGATCGGGGACTAGCGACACCCGAGCAGTTCTTC
NA	NA	TRBV5-5	TRBJ2-3	CASSFKYLWQAGDTQYF	TGTGCCAGCAGCTTTAAGTATTTGTGGCAGGCGGGAGATACGCAGTATTTT
NA	TRBD1	TRBV7-6	TRBJ2-7	CASSPRTGGFAEQYF	TGTGCCAGCAGTCCTCGCACAGGGGGGTTCGCCGAGCAGTACTTC
few	NA	TRBV12-3/TRBV12-4	TRBJ2-4	CASSAGRVIQYF	TGTGCCAGCAGTGCTGGGCGTGTTATTCAGTACTTC
few	NA	TRBV7-9	TRBJ2-7	CASSLRKAGASYEQYF	TGTGCCAGCAGCTTAAGGAAGGCAGGGGCCTCCTACGAGCAGTACTTC
NA	NA	TRBV6-5	TRBJ2-7	CASTPNPAYEQYF	TGTGCCAGCACTCCTAACCCTGCCTACGAGCAGTACTTC
few	NA	TRBV6-2/TRBV6-3	TRBJ2-1	CASSSDGYNEQFF	TGTGCCAGCAGTTCCGACGGGTACAATGAGCAGTTCTTC
NA	NA	TRBV9	TRBJ2-2	CASSVESGAGELFF	TGTGCCAGCAGCGTAGAGTCGGGAGCCGGGGAGCTGTTTTTT
NA	NA	TRBV12-3/TRBV12-4	TRBJ1-5	CASGYSNQPQHF	TGTGCCAGCGGGTATAGCAATCAGCCCCAGCATTTT
NA	NA	TRBV7-9	TRBJ2-1	CASSSRDLARVWGEQFF	TGTGCCAGCAGCTCTCGGGACCTAGCGCGTGTCTGGGGTGAGCAGTTCTTC
NA	TRBD2	TRBV9	TRBJ2-1	CASSVEGGSSYNEQFF	TGTGCCAGCAGCGTAGAGGGCGGGAGCTCCTACAATGAGCAGTTCTTC
few	TRBD1	TRBV7-9	TRBJ2-7	CASSLEGAPREQYF	TGTGCCAGCAGCTTAGAGGGGGCGCCGAGGGAGCAGTACTTC
few	NA	TRBV27	TRBJ2-1	CASSFRQVIGEQFF	TGTGCCAGCAGTTTCCGACAGGTGATAGGGGAGCAGTTCTTC
few	TRBD2	TRBV20-1	TRBJ2-7	CSARDLASGPYEQYF	TGCAGTGCTAGAGATCTGGCTAGCGGACCCTACGAGCAGTACTTC
few	NA	TRBV6-2/TRBV6-3	TRBJ2-7	CASSHPRNRYEQYF	TGTGCCAGCAGTCACCCCAGAAACCGCTACGAGCAGTACTTC
NA	NA	TRBV7-2	TRBJ2-1	CASSFREFGEQFF	TGTGCCAGCAGCTTCCGGGAGTTTGGTGAGCAGTTCTTC
NA	NA	TRBV12-3/TRBV12-4	TRBJ1-5	CASSLRRLNQPQHF	TGTGCCAGCAGTTTGAGACGCCTAAATCAGCCCCAGCATTTT
many	TRBD2	TRBV7-3	TRBJ2-1	CASSLAGGVNEQFF	TGTGCCAGCAGCTTAGCGGGGGGGGTCAATGAGCAGTTCTTC
NA	NA	TRBV6-6	TRBJ2-5	CASSYPNRDQETQYF	TGTGCCAGCAGTTACCCTAACAGGGACCAAGAGACCCAGTACTTC
NA	NA	TRBV24-1	TRBJ2-7	CATSDPGGGSYEQYF	TGTGCCACCAGTGATCCAGGGGGAGGCTCCTACGAGCAGTACTTC
few	TRBD2	TRBV7-8	TRBJ2-1	CASSSPAGVHYNEQFF	TGTGCCAGCAGCTCGCCAGCGGGAGTTCACTACAATGAGCAGTTCTTC
NA	NA	TRBV5-4	TRBJ1-1	CASSLLPSIFGTEAFF	TGTGCCAGCAGCTTGCTCCCTTCTATCTTCGGCACTGAAGCTTTCTTT
NA	TRBD2	TRBV19	TRBJ2-3	CASKILAGGTDTQYF	TGTGCCAGTAAGATATTAGCGGGGGGTACAGATACGCAGTATTTT
few	TRBD2	TRBV20-1	TRBJ2-3	CSADRTSGGPTDTQYF	TGCAGTGCAGACCGGACTAGCGGGGGACCCACAGATACGCAGTATTTT
NA	TRBD1	TRBV7-3	TRBJ2-5	CASSLGTEGTQYF	TGTGCCAGCAGCTTAGGGACAGAAGGGACCCAGTACTTC
NA	TRBD1	TRBV5-1	TRBJ2-1	CASRSRPGQGYNEQFF	TGCGCCAGCAGATCACGGCCGGGACAGGGTTACAATGAGCAGTTCTTC
NA	TRBD1	TRBV11-2	TRBJ1-3	CASSLGTGAFSGNTIYF	TGTGCCAGCAGCTTAGGTACAGGGGCCTTCTCTGGAAACACCATATATTTT
NA	NA	TRBV20-1	TRBJ2-3	CSARTAPLPYHTDTQYF	TGCAGTGCTAGGACGGCCCCTTTGCCCTACCACACAGATACGCAGTATTTT
few	NA	TRBV4-2	TRBJ1-6	CASSQSVGGQGSPLHF	TGTGCCAGCAGCCAATCCGTCGGGGGGCAGGGTTCACCCCTCCACTTT
NA	NA	TRBV9	TRBJ2-7	CASSVAETASYEQYF	TGTGCCAGCAGCGTAGCAGAGACAGCATCCTACGAGCAGTACTTC
few	NA	TRBV20-1	TRBJ2-1	CSARFSQSNEQFF	TGCAGTGCTAGGTTCTCCCAATCCAATGAGCAGTTCTTC
NA	NA	TRBV7-9	TRBJ2-6	CASSKQGPRANVLTF	TGTGCCAGCAGCAAACAGGGCCCGAGGGCCAACGTCCTGACTTTC
NA	TRBD2	TRBV15	TRBJ2-1	CATSRGSGRALDEQFF	TGTGCCACCAGCAGAGGGAGCGGGAGGGCCCTCGATGAGCAGTTCTTC
NA	NA	TRBV19	TRBJ2-7	CASSIAEGATYEQYF	TGTGCCAGTAGTATAGCGGAAGGGGCAACCTACGAGCAGTACTTC
NA	TRBD1	TRBV12-3/TRBV12-4	TRBJ1-1	CASSLSPGTGKTEAFF	TGTGCCAGCAGTTTGTCTCCCGGGACAGGGAAGACTGAAGCTTTCTTT
NA	NA	TRBV5-1	TRBJ2-3	CASSPGLGGADTQYF	TGCGCCAGCAGCCCGGGACTGGGGGGCGCAGATACGCAGTATTTT
NA	TRBD1	TRBV6-1	TRBJ1-2	CASSAEGARGYTF	TGTGCCAGCAGTGCGGAGGGGGCGCGGGGCTACACCTTC
few	NA	TRBV20-1	TRBJ1-2	CSASAPVAGAYGYTF	TGCAGTGCAAGCGCCCCGGTGGCAGGGGCCTATGGCTACACCTTC
NA	NA	TRBV6-2/TRBV6-3	TRBJ1-1	CASSYRNRVTEAFF	TGTGCCAGCAGTTACCGCAACAGGGTCACTGAAGCTTTCTTT
NA	TRBD2	TRBV5-1	TRBJ2-3	CASSSRTSGGQADTQYF	TGCGCCAGCAGCTCGCGGACTAGCGGGGGGCAGGCAGATACGCAGTATTTT
few	NA	TRBV6-5	TRBJ2-1	CASSPLAPSYNEQFF	TGTGCCAGCAGTCCCCTAGCGCCCTCCTACAATGAGCAGTTCTTC
NA	NA	TRBV4-3	TRBJ2-3	CASSQGPRLSDTQYF	TGCGCCAGCAGCCAGGGACCCCGGCTGTCGGATACGCAGTATTTT
many	TRBD2	TRBV5-6	TRBJ2-3	CASSPGLAGIFDADTQYF	TGTGCCAGCAGCCCGGGACTAGCGGGGATCTTTGACGCAGATACGCAGTATTTT
NA	NA	TRBV4-1	TRBJ2-7	CASSLSGADLSEQYF	TGCGCCAGCAGCCTCTCCGGGGCGGACTTATCTGAGCAGTACTTC
NA	NA	TRBV4-2	TRBJ1-2	CASSQDATASNYGYTF	TGTGCCAGCAGCCAAGATGCGACGGCCTCTAACTATGGCTACACCTTC
few	TRBD1	TRBV23-1	TRBJ1-5	CASSFWDRGSNQPQHF	TGCGCCAGCAGCTTTTGGGACAGGGGAAGCAATCAGCCCCAGCATTTT
NA	TRBD1	TRBV5-1	TRBJ1-2	CASSLIGQGTNYGYTF	TGCGCCAGCAGCTTGATCGGACAGGGAACCAACTATGGCTACACCTTC
once	TRBD1	TRBV10-3	TRBJ2-2	CAISRGTGSSIGELFF	TGTGCCATCAGTAGGGGGACAGGCTCGTCAATCGGGGAGCTGTTTTTT
few	NA	TRBV18	TRBJ2-2	CASRTEITGELFF	TGTGCCAGCCGCACAGAGATCACCGGGGAGCTGTTTTTT
NA	NA	TRBV12-3/TRBV12-4	TRBJ2-4	CASSFRADIQYF	TGTGCCAGCAGCTTCAGGGCGGACATTCAGTACTTC
NA	NA	TRBV7-3	TRBJ2-7	CASSLGPSDEQYF	TGTGCCAGCAGCTTGGGACCTTCAGACGAGCAGTACTTC
NA	TRBD1	TRBV5-1	TRBJ2-3	CASSTGTASNRDTQYF	TGCGCCAGCAGCACAGGGACAGCATCGAACCGGGATACGCAGTATTTT